This T cell receptor beta chain was identified during a study of blood T cell repertoires in COVID-19. The wider study: Samples of COVID-19 (acute and convalescent) were obtained from the United States, Italy and Spain. From T cells, B-cell-depleted T cells, or PBMCs came the material, which was cDNA or gDNA.

As originally analysed: Counts of nucleated cells, estimated from reference gene primer amplification, were obtained. TCRdb's table, derived via immunoSEQ multiplex PCR, lists solely in-frame clones and lacks some. V and J calls and clone size are those listed in that table; D and trimming were worked out from the DNA. This table has under 250,000 clones, less than 90% appearing once. Germline CDR1 LNHDA, CDR2 SQIVND (reference sequence). This CDR3 region has 12 residues. V was clipped by 6 bases and J by 12 bases, with 15 bases between them. The chain is built from TRBV19 and TRBJ2-1, with D possibly being TRBD1 (6 bases). The receptor's source is a man in his forties with acute or convalescent COVID-19. Sequenced input: peripheral blood. The CDR3 reads CASRQTGYRQFF. The DNA for the CDR3 is TGTGCCAGTAGGCAGACAGGTTATCGGCAGTTCTTC.